This section outlines one TCR beta chain sequence together with its context. Control patients had untreated stable or active relapsing-remitting multiple sclerosis by revised McDonald criteria. Random hexamers were used to reverse transcribe an amount of roughly 0.5 to 1 ug RNA. Amplification of TCR beta CDR3 used immunoSEQ multiplex PCR across 54 Vbeta and 13 Jbeta. Using its own MiXCR run on the immunoSEQ multiplex PCR reads, TCRdb lists one record per CDR3 protein. The sample consists of 300,000 or so distinct CDR3 sequences, approximately 90% of them appearing once. This record comes from a study of CD8 T cells in Susac syndrome. With 7 bases clipped from V and 6 bases from J, the junction kept 6 bases outside the gene matches. The CDR3 runs to 13 residues. Germline V gene sequence: CDR1 DFQATT, CDR2 SNEGSKA (reference sequence).

The receptor was isolated from a human donor with multiple sclerosis. Sequencing input: CD4+ T cells from PBMCs. This chain connects TRBV20-1 to TRBJ1-5; 10 bases are shared with TRBD1. CDR3 sequence (DNA): TGCAGTGTCCGCGGGACAGGGGTTCAGCCCCAGCATTTT. Translated, it gives CSVRGTGVQPQHF.